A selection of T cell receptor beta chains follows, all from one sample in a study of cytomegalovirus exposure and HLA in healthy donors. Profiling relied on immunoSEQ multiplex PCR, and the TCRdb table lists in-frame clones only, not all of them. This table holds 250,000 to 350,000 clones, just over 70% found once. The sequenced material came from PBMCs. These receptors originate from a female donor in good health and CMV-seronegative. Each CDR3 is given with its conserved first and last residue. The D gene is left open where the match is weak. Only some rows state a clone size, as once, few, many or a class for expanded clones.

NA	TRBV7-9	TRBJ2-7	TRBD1	TGTGCCAGCAGCTCCACCGACAGGGACACAACCCTCTACGAGCAGTACTTC	CASSSTDRDTTLYEQYF
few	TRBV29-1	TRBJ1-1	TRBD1	TGCAGCGTTACAGGGGGGGGTACTGAAGCTTTCTTT	CSVTGGGTEAFF
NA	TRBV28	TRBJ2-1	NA	TGTGCCAGCAGTCCCCCTGCGGGGATTCCCCACAATGAGCAGTTCTTC	CASSPPAGIPHNEQFF
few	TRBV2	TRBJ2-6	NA	TGTGCCAGCACGCCAGAAGCGGGTGGGGCCAACGTCCTGACTTTC	CASTPEAGGANVLTF
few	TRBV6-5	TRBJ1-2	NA	TGTGCCAGCAGTTACTCGAATGCAGGTCCCTATGGCTACACCTTC	CASSYSNAGPYGYTF
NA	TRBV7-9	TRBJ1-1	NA	TGTGCCAGCAGCTTCGGGGGACCGAACACTGAAGCTTTCTTT	CASSFGGPNTEAFF
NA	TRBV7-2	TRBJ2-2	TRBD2	TGTGCCAGCAGGGGAACTAGCGGGAGGAGGGTCGGGGAGCTGTTTTTT	CASRGTSGRRVGELFF
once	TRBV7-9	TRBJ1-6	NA	TGTGCCAGCAGCCCGGACAGCAGTAATTCACCCCTCCACTTT	CASSPDSSNSPLHF
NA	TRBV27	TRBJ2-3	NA	TGTGCCAGCAGTCTCCTGCGGGACCCTCCCAATACGCAGTATTTT	CASSLLRDPPNTQYF
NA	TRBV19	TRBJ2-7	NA	TGTGCCAGTGCAACGTCCCGCAGCGAGCAGTACTTC	CASATSRSEQYF
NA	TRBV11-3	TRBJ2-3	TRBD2	TGTGCCAGCAGCCCTGGGACTAGCAGCACAGATACGCAGTATTTT	CASSPGTSSTDTQYF
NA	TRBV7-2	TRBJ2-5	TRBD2	TGTGCCAGCAGAAAACCCGGGACTAGCGGGAAAGAGACCCAGTACTTC	CASRKPGTSGKETQYF